This T cell receptor (beta chain) was recorded in a study of blood T cell repertoires in COVID-19. About the study: Samples came from the United States, Italy and Spain, spanning acute and convalescent COVID-19.

The CDR3 runs to 16 residues. The V end was cut by 0 bases, the J end by 2 bases, with 11 bases between. CDR1 is MNHEY, CDR2 SMNVEV, per germline (reference sequence). Profiled with immunoSEQ multiplex PCR; TCRdb holds only in-frame clones, not every one. The data hold about 280,000 clones, with approximately 89% observed a single time. The source is a man between 35 and 55 years old with active or convalescent COVID-19. The sample consisted of peripheral blood. The chain joins TRBV27 to TRBJ2-1; a weak D match, TRBD2 (6 bases). CDR3 region: CASSLSQGGAYNEQFF. In DNA form, the CDR3 reads TGTGCCAGCAGTTTATCGCAGGGAGGCGCCTACAATGAGCAGTTCTTC.